Sequencing of this T cell receptor beta chain was carried out in a study of cytomegalovirus exposure and HLA in healthy donors. The donors were part of the validation cohort of fewer than 150 subjects. That cohort was separate from the first cohort, which comprised 666 subjects. Note on this clone: What it binds is unknown.

Here immunoSEQ multiplex PCR was the method, and the copy in TCRdb shows in-frame clones only, minus some. The repertoire consists of roughly 150,000 clones, with roughly 89% occurring once and the leading ten covering roughly 4.2%. The ends lost 5 bases at V and 0 bases at J; junction bases unmatched: 7. CDR1 and CDR2 (germline): MDHEN, SYDVKM. The CDR3 sequence is 16 residues long. Whole-study results and caveats: Many donors shared some public TCRs, even though most TCR sequences were rare. Reportedly, diagnosis of cytomegalovirus status by the classifier showed high specificity and sensitivity.

The sequence was collected from a man younger than 35 in good health and CMV-seropositive. Sequenced input: PBMCs. J is TRBJ2-1 and V is TRBV28; 7 positions agree with TRBD2. The DNA of the CDR3 is TGTGCCAGCAGTACTCCGGGAGGCTCCTCCTACAATGAGCAGTTCTTC. Residues: CASSTPGGSSYNEQFF.